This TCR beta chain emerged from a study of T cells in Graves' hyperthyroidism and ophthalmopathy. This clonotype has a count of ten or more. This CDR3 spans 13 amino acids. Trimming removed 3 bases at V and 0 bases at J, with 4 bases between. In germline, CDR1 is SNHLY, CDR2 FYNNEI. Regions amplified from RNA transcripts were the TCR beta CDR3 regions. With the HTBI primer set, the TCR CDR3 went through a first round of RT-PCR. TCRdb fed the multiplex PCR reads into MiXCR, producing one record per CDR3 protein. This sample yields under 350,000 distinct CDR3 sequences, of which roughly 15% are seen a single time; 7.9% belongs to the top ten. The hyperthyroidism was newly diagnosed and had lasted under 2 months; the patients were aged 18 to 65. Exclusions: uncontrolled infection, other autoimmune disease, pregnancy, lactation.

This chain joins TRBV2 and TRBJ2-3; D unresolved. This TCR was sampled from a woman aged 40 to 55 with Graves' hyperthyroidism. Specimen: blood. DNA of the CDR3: TGTGCCAGCAGTGACGGTAGCACAGATACGCAGTATTTT. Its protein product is CASSDGSTDTQYF.